The clone carrying this TCR beta chain was observed at least ten times. Antigen unknown. Samples came from axillary lymph nodes draining the breast cancer. This sample was included in a study of breast tumors, draining lymph nodes, adjacent tissues. Findings of the study overall: Luminal-like breast cancer showed significantly greater tumor-nontumor repertoire similarity than basal-like breast cancer did. Data only fit, rather than demonstrated, lymph node origin of most tumor T cells. The data were judged consistent with most tumor T cells coming from lymph node and expanding in tumor. Tumor TCR diversity was below lymph nodes but above nontumor tissue.

TCRdb analysed the multiplex PCR reads with MiXCR anew, one entry per CDR3 protein. The table shows 200,000 or so distinct CDR3 sequences, with 31% occurring only once. This CDR3 region has 15 residues. The V and J ends lost 6 bases and 5 bases, in that order; junction bases with no gene match: 9. Germline CDR1 reads KGHSH; CDR2 reads LQKENI. The source material was axillary lymph node tissue. The chain couples TRBV18 to TRBJ1-4, with 7 bases matching TRBD1. The clonotype comes from a female donor with breast cancer. Some clones in this sample may be carry-over from other donors' samples. CDR3 sequence reads: CASSLDRVVNEKLFF. CDR3 nucleotides: TGTGCCAGCTCCCTCGACAGGGTCGTCAATGAAAAACTGTTTTTT.